These 10 T cell receptor beta chains came from one sample sequenced in a study of T cell clonality in common variable immunodeficiency. Generated by immunoSEQ multiplex PCR, the TCRdb table keeps only in-frame clones and is missing some. The sample counts about 52,000 clones, none seen once; the ten largest own about 1.7%. Sequencing was performed on peripheral blood mononuclear cells. The receptor set was obtained from a person aged 18 to 70 in good health.

There are many counts of this clone. Read data end 3 residues before the CDR3 end; the end is taken from the germline J gene. The chain joins TRBV20-1 to TRBJ1-2, with 7 bases matching TRBD1. The trim removed 6 bases at V and 4 bases at J, leaving 11 bases unmatched. The CDR3 loop spans 14 amino acids. Germline-derived CDR1 and CDR2 are DFQATT and SNEGSKA (reference sequence). The CDR3 sequence is CSAESGTALYGYTF. The sequenced CDR3 bases are TGCAGTGCGGAATCCGGGACAGCGCTCTATGGC.

In the case of this clone: The read ends 3 residues shy of where the CDR3 ends; the end is completed using the germline J gene. The V gene is TRBV7-6, the J gene TRBJ1-5, with a possible D match to TRBD1 (5 bases). V gave up 2 bases and J gave up 3 bases, with 14 bases separating them. The CDR3 contains 16 residues. CDR1 and CDR2 from the germline V gene are SGHVS and FNYEAQ. The sequenced CDR3 bases are TGTGCCAGCAGCTTAAGCCCATCAGGGTACAATCAGCCC. It translates to CASSLSPSGYNQP. Given in full, the CDR3 is CASSLSPSGYNQPQHF.

This clone was observed many times. The CDR3 is cut off 3 residues early in the read; its end comes from the germline J gene. The chain uses TRBV2 and TRBJ2-7, with 7 bases matching TRBD2. The CDR3 runs to 13 residues. The ends lost 2 bases at V and 4 bases at J; junction bases unmatched: 2. CDR1 and CDR2 (germline): SNHLY, FYNNEI. CDR3 bases read: TGTGCCAGCAGTGAAACACTAGCGTACGAG. Its translation: CASSETLAYE. The full-length CDR3 reads as CASSETLAYEQYF. The full variable domain, its missing parts supplied by reference TRBV2 and TRBJ2-7, is EPEVTQTPSHQVTQMGQEVILRCVPISNHLYFYWYRQILGQKVEFLVSFYNNEISEKSEIFDDQFSVERPDGSNFTLKIRSTKLEDSAMYFCASSETLAYEQYFGPGTRLTVT.

In this sample, this clone turned up many times. The read comes to an end 3 residues before the CDR3 does, leaving the germline J gene to fill in the end. V gene TRBV13 combines with J gene TRBJ2-3; D could derive from TRBD1 or TRBD2 (5 bases each). The ends were cut back, 5 bases at V and 6 bases at J, with 9 bases in the middle. This CDR3 comprises 12 residues. Germline lookup yields CDR1 PRHDT and CDR2 FYEKMQ (reference sequence). CDR3 amino acids: CASSKRGDTQYF. Partial CDR3 DNA: TGTGCCAGCAGCAAGAGGGGCGATACG.

The sample holds a few counts of this clone. The CDR3 end lies 3 residues beyond the end of the read and is filled in from the germline J gene. The genes are TRBV2 and TRBJ1-4; D remains unclear. The germline CDR1 and CDR2 sequences are SNHLY and FYNNEI. The CDR3 length is 18 residues. Trimming stripped 8 bases from V and 0 bases from J, with 22 bases between. The DNA read from the CDR3 is TGTGCCAGCCTCGAAGGGTCAGTTAATTTTGCAACTAATGAAAAA. Protein sequence: CASLEGSVNFATNEK. The whole CDR3 reads CASLEGSVNFATNEKLFF.

This clone appeared many times. The read terminates 3 residues ahead of where the CDR3 ends, so the germline J gene completes it. This chain links TRBV5-1 with TRBJ2-2, with TRBD1 matching 10 bases. Germline assignment: CDR1 SGHRS and CDR2 YFSETQ. Trimming at V came to 0 bases and at J to 5 bases, leaving 1 base not matched to a gene. This CDR3 comprises 15 residues. The CDR3: CASSLVGQGTGELFF. CDR3 bases read: TGCGCCAGCAGCTTGGTGGGACAGGGGACCGGGGAG.

This clone came up many times. The read ends 3 residues early relative to the CDR3; the germline J gene fills the gap. The V gene is TRBV19, the J gene TRBJ2-2; weak D call: TRBD2 (5 bases). V was shortened by 7 bases and J by 6 bases, with 12 bases between the two germline ends. Germline lookup yields CDR1 LNHDA and CDR2 SQIVND (reference sequence). The CDR3 covers 13 residues. CDR3 sequence reads: CASTAPGAGELFF. The covered CDR3 bases are TGTGCCAGTACCGCTCCCGGGGCCGGGGAG.

This clone appeared many times. From the germline J gene comes the end of the CDR3, since the read stops 3 residues before it. The chain has TRBV10-3 and TRBJ1-4, with a weak D call TRBD1 (5 bases). The CDR3 runs 16 residues. Germline CDR1 and CDR2: ENHRY and SYGVKD. The V end lost 0 bases, the J end lost 5 bases, and 13 bases lay between the germline ends. The DNA read from the CDR3 is TGTGCCATCAGTGAGTCGATCGGGGGGGGAAATGAAAAA. This encodes CAISESIGGGNEK. In full, the CDR3 is CAISESIGGGNEKLFF.

This clone was seen repeatedly, ten times or more. The CDR3 end falls 3 residues outside the read, so it is completed with the germline J gene. The chain recombines TRBV11-2 with TRBJ1-1, with D hard to call. This CDR3 has 14 residues. Germline loops: CDR1 SGHAT, CDR2 FQNNGV. V was clipped by 5 bases and J by 0 bases, with 10 bases between them. The covered CDR3 bases are TGTGCCAGCAGCCAAGGCAGGCTGAACACTGAA. This gives the protein CASSQGRLNTE. In full, the CDR3 reads CASSQGRLNTEAFF.

This clone was recorded many times. The CDR3 extends 3 residues past the end of the read, so its final part is completed from the germline J gene. The rearrangement joins TRBV20-1 to TRBJ2-3; D is unclear. Germline CDR1 is DFQATT and CDR2 is SNEGSKA (reference sequence). The V and J ends lost 3 bases and 0 bases respectively, with 7 bases between them. The CDR3 is 13 amino acids. The CDR3 DNA, read in part, is TGCAGTGCTAGCATTTTTAGCACAGATACG. Translated: CSASIFSTDT. The whole CDR3 sequence is CSASIFSTDTQYF.